The 12 T cell receptor beta chains in this list originate from one sample, sequenced in a study of control samples from healthy donors and cancer patients. Libraries were prepared by immunoSEQ multiplex PCR; TCRdb keeps only in-frame clonotypes and omits some of them. The sample has about 130,000 clones, 87% seen once. The source material was blood. These receptor sequences come from a man between 18 and 35 years old in good health.

V gene TRBV7-9 combines with J gene TRBJ2-7, with 8 bases aligning to TRBD1. The CDR3 covers 15 residues. The junction had 2 bases not matched to a gene; V was cut back by 1 base and J by 0 bases. Germline-derived CDR1 and CDR2 are SEHNR and FQNEAQ (reference sequence). In DNA, the CDR3 is TGTGCCAGCAGCTTAGGACAGGGGTCCTCCTACGAGCAGTACTTC. Its translation is CASSLGQGSSYEQYF.

DNA for the CDR3: TGTGCCAGCAGCTTACCCCTGGGGGGGGTAGGCACTGAAGCTTTCTTT. It specifies CASSLPLGGVGTEAFF. The gene calls are TRBV7-9 and TRBJ1-1; D might be TRBD1 (5 bases). V lost 2 bases and J lost 4, with 17 bases in between. In germline, CDR1 is SEHNR, CDR2 FQNEAQ (reference sequence). This CDR3 spans 16 amino acids.

This clone appeared a single time. The chain recombines TRBV2 with TRBJ2-1, with D tentatively TRBD2 (5 bases). There are 16 residues in the CDR3. Germline values: CDR1 SNHLY, CDR2 FYNNEI. The germline V and J ends were trimmed by 1 base and 0 bases, with 10 bases remaining between them. Here the CDR3 DNA reads TGTGCCAGCAGTGAAGATGGCGAGGGCTCCTACAATGAGCAGTTCTTC. Protein product: CASSEDGEGSYNEQFF.

The chain combines TRBV19 with TRBJ2-1, with 9 bases that match TRBD2. The germline CDR1 and CDR2 sequences are LNHDA and SQIVND (reference sequence). The CDR3 length is 13 residues. The V and J ends lost 7 bases and 7 bases, in that order; junction bases with no gene match: 5. The CDR3 bases are TGTGCCAGTAACCGCGGGAGGGTGAATGAGCAGTTCTTC. This encodes CASNRGRVNEQFF.

The J gene is TRBJ2-7, the V gene TRBV7-2, with D possibly being TRBD2 (6 bases). The CDR3 loop spans 14 amino acids. The V end lost 6 bases, the J end lost 4 bases, and 16 bases lay between the germline ends. Germline assignment: CDR1 SGHTA and CDR2 FQGNSA. DNA for the CDR3: TGTGCCAGCAGGAAGGACTATGTAGCGTACGAGCAGTACTTC. Translated: CASRKDYVAYEQYF.

J is TRBJ1-5 and V is TRBV3-1 (or the pseudogene TRBV3-2); D ambiguous. CDR1 is LGHDT and CDR2 is YNNKEL in the germline V gene (reference sequence). V lost 3 bases, J lost 6 bases, and 9 bases lay in between. The CDR3 is made up of 13 amino acids. CDR3 nucleotides: TGTGCCAGCAGCCAGATTCTCGGTCAGCCCCAGCATTTT. Amino acid sequence: CASSQILGQPQHF.

The chain is built from TRBV6-5 and TRBJ1-2; D unclear. The germline V gene has CDR1 MNHEY and CDR2 SVGAGI. The CDR3 has 11 residues. Trimming took 10 bases from V and 4 from J, leaving 10 bases between them. In DNA, the CDR3 is TGTGCCATTAGGATTTCCTATGGCTACACCTTC. The encoded protein is CAIRISYGYTF.

The genes are TRBV12-5 and TRBJ2-7; D is ambiguous. V was clipped by 0 bases and J by 5 bases, with 5 bases between them. Germline assignment: CDR1 LGHNT and CDR2 FRNRAP. There are 12 residues in the CDR3. The CDR3 region is CASGLVRNEQYF. The CDR3 DNA is TGTGCTAGTGGTTTGGTAAGAAACGAGCAGTACTTC. Filled out from reference TRBV12-5 and TRBJ2-7, the complete variable domain reads DARVTQTPRHKVTEMGQEVTMRCQPILGHNTVFWYRQTMMQGLELLAYFRNRAPLDDSGMPKDRFSAEMPDATLATLKIQPSEPRDSAVYFCASGLVRNEQYFGPGTRLTVT.

This clone has more than one count but fewer than ten. Its ends do not fully match the called genes, so a read error is possible. V gene TRBV7-7 combines with J gene TRBJ2-3, with 14 bases aligning to TRBD2. The CDR3 has 16 amino acids. Germline assignment: CDR1 SSHAT and CDR2 FNYEAQ (reference sequence). The CDR3 DNA follows: TGTGCTAGCAGTCGACTAGCGGGAGGGAGTACAGATACGCAGTATTTT. As protein: CASSRLAGGSTDTQYF. Drawing the rest from reference TRBV7-7 and TRBJ2-3, the complete variable domain is GAGVSQSPRYKVTKRGQDVTLRCDPISSHATLYWYQQALGQGPEFLTYFNYEAQPDKSGLPSDRFSAERPEGSISTLTIQRTEQRDSAMYRCASSRLAGGSTDTQYFGPGTRLTVL.

The table lists this clone with a count of one. The CDR3 is CASQREGVYEQYF. CDR3 in DNA: TGTGCCAGCCAGCGGGAGGGGGTCTACGAGCAGTACTTC. The rearrangement joins TRBV6-5 to TRBJ2-7; 10 bases agree with TRBD2. The CDR3 loop spans 13 amino acids. V shed 8 bases, J shed 3 bases, and the junction held 4 bases outside the gene matches. Germline values: CDR1 MNHEY, CDR2 SVGAGI.

The CDR3 sequence is CASSLEAGTNYGYTF. CDR3 DNA sequence: TGTGCCAGCAGCTTAGAGGCCGGGACTAACTATGGCTACACCTTC. The V gene is TRBV11-2, the J gene TRBJ1-2; D gene unclear. The CDR3 is 15 residues long. V shed 0 bases and J shed 0 bases, with 8 bases lying between them. Germline V CDR1 and CDR2: SGHAT, FQNNGV.

The V and J genes are TRBV7-3 and TRBJ1-2, with 12 bases fitting TRBD1. The CDR3 totals 16 residues. Germline V CDR1 and CDR2: SGHTA, FQGTGA. V shed 3 bases, J shed 8 bases, and the junction held 10 bases outside the gene matches. In DNA form, the CDR3 reads TGTGCCAGCAGCTTGGGGACAGGGGGCGTCATAAAAGGCTACACCTTC. Encoded protein: CASSLGTGGVIKGYTF.